This entry lists 16 T cell receptor beta chains sequenced from one sample in a study of T cells after yellow fever vaccination. TCRdb re-derived calls from the 5' RACE reads in MiXCR, one entry per CDR3 protein. The sample has 100,000 to 150,000 distinct CDR3 sequences, approximately 14% seen once. The material was CD8+ T cells sorted from PBMCs, obtained 5 days after the yellow fever booster vaccination. These receptors were collected from a man younger than 35 who received the YFV17D yellow fever vaccine.

This chain joins TRBV11-2 and TRBJ1-4; 7 nucleotides align to TRBD1. V lost 5 bases, J lost 7 bases, and 7 bases stayed unmatched. CDR1 and CDR2 (germline): SGHAT, FQNNGV. This CDR3 spans 14 amino acids. The CDR3, as DNA: TGTGCCAGCAGCCACCAGGGGGAGGGTGAAAAACTGTTTTTT. Translated, it gives CASSHQGEGEKLFF.

This clonotype has more than one count but fewer than ten. The V gene is TRBV7-9, the J gene TRBJ2-1; no clear D gene. V lost 2 bases, J lost 5 bases, and 4 bases lay in between. The CDR3 consists of 12 residues. Germline V CDR1 and CDR2: SEHNR, FQNEAQ (reference sequence). CDR3 protein: CASSLSDNEQFF. The DNA for the CDR3 is TGTGCCAGCAGCTTATCCGACAATGAGCAGTTCTTC.

This clonotype was counted many times. The chain uses TRBV7-9 and TRBJ2-7; D not resolved. The CDR3 is 12 residues long. From germline, CDR1 is SEHNR and CDR2 FQNEAQ (reference sequence). Trimming removed 3 bases from V and 4 bases from J, with 7 bases in between. For the CDR3, the DNA is TGTGCCAGCAGCTTTGACGTATACGAGCAGTACTTC. Protein sequence: CASSFDVYEQYF.

This chain uses TRBV5-1 with TRBJ2-5, with 8 bases identical to TRBD2. The CDR3 has 16 amino acids. Per the germline V gene, CDR1 is SGHRS and CDR2 is YFSETQ. J lost 5 bases, V lost 1 base, and 10 bases had no gene match. The CDR3 region has the DNA TGCGCCAGCAGCTTGTCCAGCGGGGGTTTAGGGGAGACCCAGTACTTC. Residues: CASSLSSGGLGETQYF.

This clonotype was seen at least ten times. This chain links TRBV7-3 with TRBJ2-7; D gene ambiguous. The germline V gene encodes CDR1 SGHTA and CDR2 FQGTGA. V was pared by 5 bases and J by 3 bases, with 11 bases between. This CDR3 has 13 amino acids. The CDR3 is CASSLYDFYEQYV. As DNA, the CDR3 is TGTGCCAGCAGCCTGTATGATTTCTACGAGCAGTACGTC.

The rearrangement links TRBV6-2 or TRBV6-3 to TRBJ2-1; TRBD1 agrees at 10 bases. Looked up from germline, CDR1 is MNHEY and CDR2 is SVGEGT. The junction had 5 bases not matched to a gene; V was cut back by 5 bases and J by 4 bases. This CDR3 spans 15 amino acids. DNA for the CDR3: TGTGCCAGCAGTCAGACAGGGGGCAGGTACAATGAGCAGTTCTTC. It codes for CASSQTGGRYNEQFF.

V and J are TRBV7-9 and TRBJ2-5; D possibly matches TRBD1 or TRBD2 (5 bases each). Germline V gene lookup returns CDR1 SEHNR and CDR2 FQNEAQ (reference sequence). The CDR3 covers 11 residues. V was cut by 4 bases and J by 7 bases, with 7 bases left in between. The CDR3: CASSWDGTQYF. For the CDR3, the DNA is TGTGCCAGCAGCTGGGACGGGACCCAGTACTTC.

This clonotype was observed a few times. The rearrangement joins TRBV6-5 to TRBJ2-6; no clear D gene. CDR3 length equals 14 residues. Germline V gives CDR1 MNHEY, CDR2 SVGAGI. V dropped 5 bases and J dropped 3 bases, with 8 bases sitting between them. The CDR3 DNA sequence: TGTGCCAGCAGTCAGACCCTTGGGGCCAACGTCCTGACTTTC. Translating gives CASSQTLGANVLTF.

The table lists this clonotype with a few counts. The chain recombines TRBV2 with TRBJ2-1; maybe TRBD2 (6 bases). V was cut by 6 bases and J by 4 bases, with 19 bases left in between. CDR3 size: 16 residues. Germline lookup yields CDR1 SNHLY and CDR2 FYNNEI. The CDR3 is CASRDLRTTTYNEQFF. DNA of the CDR3: TGTGCCAGCAGGGACCTGAGGACTACTACTTACAATGAGCAGTTCTTC.

A few counts support this clonotype. V and J are TRBV6-6 and TRBJ2-2; maybe TRBD1 (5 bases). The CDR3 length is 16 residues. Germline CDR1 MNHNY, CDR2 SVGAGI (reference sequence). The V gene lost 2 bases and the J gene lost 0 bases, with 10 bases spanning the gap. The CDR3 DNA is TGTGCCAGCAGTTACGATTCAGGGTCGAACACCGGGGAGCTGTTTTTT. Its translation: CASSYDSGSNTGELFF.

The V gene is TRBV4-2, the J gene TRBJ2-7; D is possibly TRBD2 (5 bases). V lost 7 bases to trimming and J lost 5 bases, with 9 bases between them. The CDR3 consists of 11 residues. The germline V gene has CDR1 LGHNA and CDR2 YNFKEQ. The DNA for the CDR3 is TGTGCCAGCAAGAGAGGGAACGAGCAGTACTTC. It encodes CASKRGNEQYF.

This clonotype turned up a few times. V is TRBV2 and J is TRBJ1-5, with D unclear. Trimming shortened V by 2 bases and J by 0 bases, and 11 bases separated the two germline ends. From germline, CDR1 is SNHLY and CDR2 FYNNEI. This CDR3 spans 16 amino acids. CDR3 nucleotides: TGTGCCAGCAGTGAATTGGTCTTAGCTAGCAATCAGCCCCAGCATTTT. It specifies CASSELVLASNQPQHF.

In this sample, this clonotype turned up many times. The gene calls are TRBV27 and TRBJ2-7, with 7 bases identical to TRBD1. The V gene's germline CDR1 is MNHEY and CDR2 SMNVEV (reference sequence). V shed 11 bases, J shed 0 bases, and the junction held 7 bases outside the gene matches. The CDR3 sequence is 13 residues long. The CDR3 region has the DNA TGTGCCGCCGGACAGGCCAACTCCTACGAGCAGTACTTC. Encoded protein: CAAGQANSYEQYF.

This clonotype occurred a few times. This sequence joins TRBV6-6 and TRBJ2-7, with 12 bases that match TRBD1. The V and J ends lost 0 bases and 6 bases, in that order; junction bases with no gene match: 0. This CDR3 is 14 amino acids long. The germline V gene encodes CDR1 MNHNY and CDR2 SVGAGI (reference sequence). The CDR3 nucleotides are TGTGCCAGCAGTTACTCGGGACAGGGGGCCGAGCAGTACGTC. Amino acids: CASSYSGQGAEQYV.

This clonotype was counted at least ten times. The V and J genes are TRBV6-5 and TRBJ1-1, with a tentative D call TRBD1 (6 bases). Germline values: CDR1 MNHEY, CDR2 SVGAGI. V gave up 0 bases and J gave up 10 bases, with 9 bases separating them. The CDR3 is made up of 12 amino acids. The CDR3 spells CASSYSGGRAFF. The CDR3 DNA is TGTGCCAGCAGTTACTCGGGGGGGCGAGCTTTCTTT.

V is TRBV6-1 and J is TRBJ2-7; D tentatively fits TRBD1 or TRBD2 (5 bases each). Germline V CDR1 and CDR2: MNHNS, SASEGT. This CDR3 contains 12 residues. V lost 3 bases, J lost 4 bases, and 7 bases lay in between. CDR3 protein: CASSEGEYEQYV. The CDR3 DNA sequence: TGTGCCAGCAGTGAGGGGGAGTACGAGCAGTACGTC.